This TCR beta chain came from a study of early T cells in non-severe SARS-CoV-2 infection (TCRdb year 2021). A note on the overall study: Because TCR sequencing relied on bulk RNA taken from unsorted whole blood, pairing of alpha and beta chains was not possible.

This clonotype came up many times. The antigen it binds to is not known. Base quality data are lacking; no much larger clone is found one base away. The receptor library was made with 5' RACE. The run used a NextSeq 500. Unique molecular identifiers were attached to individual cDNA molecules in the TCR library protocol so that sequencing error and PCR bias could be corrected. Both TCR alpha and beta chains were sequenced, and tight co-correlation was observed between alpha and beta sequence abundances in each sample. The authors' analysis ran thus. V gene, J gene and CDR3 annotation of TCR sequences was performed with Decombinator V4. TCRs were defined as expanded if a significant change between any two time points was detected under a Poisson model with p below 0.0001. Abundances of TCRs were expressed as counts per million after normalisation to the total number of TCRs sequenced in each sample. TRAV1-2 paired with TRAJ12, TRAJ20 or TRAJ33 defined MAIT TCRs, while TRAV10 paired with TRAJ18 defined iNKT TCRs. VDJdb, accessed on 1 November 2021, was searched for TCRs annotated for CMV, EBV and SARS-CoV-2, and TCRs annotated for more than one antigen were excluded. TCRdb reprocessing: public reads trimmed at Q25 with fastp, clones called with MiXCR, in-frame beta chains kept. Entries that share a CDR3 protein sequence are merged under the most common genes and DNA. The V and J calls come from TCRdb's annotation, not from the publication. The sample profile shows around 64,000 distinct CDR3 sequences; 10% to 15% of them were found once. Of the sample, roughly 7% is held by the ten largest clones.

What the study reported, not specific to this receptor: Matching against VDJdb was skewed toward anti-spike CD8 responses, likely underestimated virus-specific expansions, and missed private and CD4 specificities.

Per the germline V gene, MGHDK is the CDR1 and SYGVNS is the CDR2. The CDR3 starts with the cysteine, ends with the phenylalanine, and has 14 residues. Kept here is only the CDR3 DNA, which spans 42 bases and is read in frame from base 1. V is cut by 2 bases and J by 0 bases, and the space between the germline ends is 6 bases. The study was a case-control design nested within a healthcare worker cohort in London, UK, with weekly nasopharyngeal swab PCR tests and blood sampling. Healthcare workers were recruited between 23 and 31 March 2020, during the week of the UK lockdown, and were followed weekly for up to roughly 15 weeks.

The chain is made from TRBV25-1 and TRBJ2-3; confidence is insufficient to name the D gene. The TCR sequence derives from an adult who was a healthcare worker with PCR-confirmed SARS-CoV-2 infection or an uninfected control (not recorded which). Sequences were obtained from whole blood. The DNA sequence follows: TGTGCCAGCAGTGAAGCCTATAGCACAGATACGCAGTATTTT. It translates as CASSEAYSTDTQYF.